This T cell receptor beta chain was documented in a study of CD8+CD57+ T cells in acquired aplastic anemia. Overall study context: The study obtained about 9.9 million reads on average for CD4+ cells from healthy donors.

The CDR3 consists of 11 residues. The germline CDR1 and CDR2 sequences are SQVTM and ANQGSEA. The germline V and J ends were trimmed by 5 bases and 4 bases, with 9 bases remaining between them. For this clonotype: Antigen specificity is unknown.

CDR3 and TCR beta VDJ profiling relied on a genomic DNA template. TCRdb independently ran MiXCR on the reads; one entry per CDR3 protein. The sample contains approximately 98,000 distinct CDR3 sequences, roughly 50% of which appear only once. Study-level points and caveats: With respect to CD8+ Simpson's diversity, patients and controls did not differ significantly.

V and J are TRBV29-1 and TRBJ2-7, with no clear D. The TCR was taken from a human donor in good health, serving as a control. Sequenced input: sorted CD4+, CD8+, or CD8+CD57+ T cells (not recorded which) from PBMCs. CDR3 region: CSVFAEYEQYF. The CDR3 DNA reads TGCAGCGTTTTCGCGGAATACGAGCAGTACTTC.